A single sample gave rise to the 32 T cell receptor beta chains below, sequenced in a study of CD8 T cells in Susac syndrome. Reverse transcription of roughly 0.45 to 1 ug RNA used random hexamers. TCRdb ran MiXCR on the immunoSEQ multiplex PCR reads and lists one entry per CDR3 protein. The sample comprises 230,000 or so distinct CDR3 sequences, roughly 96% of which are singletons, and less than 0.095% rests with the top ten. Specimen: CD4+ T cells from PBMCs. All receptors derive from a human donor with multiple sclerosis.

The chain has TRBV7-9 and TRBJ2-7; TRBD1 aligns across 9 bases. The length of the CDR3 is 13 residues. The trim removed 6 bases at V and 5 bases at J, leaving 5 bases unmatched. Germline V gene data show CDR1 as SEHNR and CDR2 as FQNEAQ (reference sequence). CDR3 sequence: CASSGQGIHEQYF. The CDR3 DNA follows: TGTGCCAGCAGTGGACAGGGGATCCACGAGCAGTACTTC.

This clonotype was picked up one time. The chain links TRBV5-1 to TRBJ2-2; D is uncertain. Germline V gene sequence: CDR1 SGHRS, CDR2 YFSETQ. V lost 4 bases to trimming and J lost 4 bases, with 8 bases between them. This CDR3 is built from 13 residues. The CDR3 is CASSPRFTGELFF. For the CDR3, the DNA is TGCGCCAGCAGCCCAAGATTCACCGGGGAGCTGTTTTTT. The complete variable domain, with remaining parts taken from reference TRBV5-1 and TRBJ2-2, reads KAGVTQTPRYLIKTRGQQVTLSCSPISGHRSVSWYQQTPGQGLQFLFEYFSETQRNKGNFPGRFSGRQFSNSRSEMNVSTLELGDSALYLCASSPRFTGELFFGEGSRLTVL.

The chain carries TRBV7-9 and TRBJ2-5; a possible D gene is TRBD2 (6 bases). There are 16 residues in the CDR3. Deletions cut 4 bases from V and 2 bases from J, with 17 bases between. Germline V gives CDR1 SEHNR, CDR2 FQNEAQ (reference sequence). Written as DNA, the CDR3 is TGTGCCAGCAGCTACCCGACTAGAGAACAGCAAGAGACCCAGTACTTC. Translation gives CASSYPTREQQETQYF.

V gene TRBV3-1 combines with J gene TRBJ1-2, with TRBD1 matching 7 bases. This CDR3 has 14 residues. Germline CDR1 is LGHDT and CDR2 is YNNKEL (reference sequence). Losses at the gene ends were 0 bases for V and 2 bases for J; bases not matched to a gene: 0. CDR3 protein: CASSQEGQNYGYTF. CDR3 in DNA: TGTGCCAGCAGCCAAGAGGGACAGAACTATGGCTACACCTTC.

The J gene is TRBJ1-2, the V gene TRBV15; 7 positions agree with TRBD1. The germline V gene encodes CDR1 LNHNV and CDR2 YYDKDF (reference sequence). J lost 4 bases, V lost 0 bases, and 8 bases had no gene match. CDR3 length: 16 residues. DNA of the CDR3: TGTGCCACCAGCAGAGATTCGGGACAGAGACCCTATGGCTACACCTTC. This codes for CATSRDSGQRPYGYTF. Filled out from reference TRBV15 and TRBJ1-2, the complete variable domain reads DAMVIQNPRYQVTQFGKPVTLSCSQTLNHNVMYWYQQKSSQAPKLLFHYYDKDFNNEADTPDNFQSRRPNTSFCFLDIRSPGLGDTAMYLCATSRDSGQRPYGYTFGSGTRLTVV.

The chain is built from TRBV4-1 and TRBJ1-1; D call uncertain. This CDR3 has 14 amino acids. V was trimmed by 4 bases and J by 1 base, leaving 10 bases between them. Germline loops: CDR1 MGHRA, CDR2 YSYEKL. CDR3 in amino acids: CASSLRRQNTEAFF. The CDR3 DNA is TGCGCCAGCAGCCTCAGAAGGCAGAACACTGAAGCTTTCTTT.

This chain joins TRBV7-2 and TRBJ2-7; D possibly corresponds to TRBD1 (5 bases). CDR1 is SGHTA and CDR2 is FQGNSA in the germline V gene. V lost 5 bases to trimming and J lost 2 bases, with 13 bases between them. This CDR3 region has 14 residues. CDR3 nucleotides: TGTGCCAGCAGCGAGGCGGCAGGGACCTACGAGCAGTACTTC. The encoded protein is CASSEAAGTYEQYF.

The chain links TRBV27 to TRBJ1-1; D is unresolved. V lost 5 bases and J lost 0, with 16 bases in between. This CDR3 spans 16 amino acids. CDR1 and CDR2 from the germline V gene are MNHEY and SMNVEV (reference sequence). The CDR3 sequence is CASSPSGTRMNTEAFF. The CDR3 DNA follows: TGTGCCAGCAGTCCCTCGGGAACCCGCATGAACACTGAAGCTTTCTTT.

This rearrangement joins TRBV10-3 to TRBJ1-2; the D gene is possibly TRBD1 (6 bases). V was pared by 5 bases and J by 8 bases, with 15 bases between. Germline values: CDR1 ENHRY, CDR2 SYGVKD. The CDR3 runs 13 residues. This CDR3 is CAISYQGRDGYTF. The CDR3 region has the DNA TGTGCCATCAGTTATCAGGGGAGGGACGGCTACACCTTC.

The chain has TRBV12-3 or TRBV12-4 and TRBJ2-1; D is possibly TRBD1 (6 bases). V was shortened by 8 bases and J by 0 bases, with 11 bases between the two germline ends. The CDR3 is 14 amino acids. CDR3 amino acids: CASCRTVSYNEQFF. In DNA form, the CDR3 reads TGTGCCAGCTGCAGGACAGTCTCCTACAATGAGCAGTTCTTC.

The CDR3 here is CSANSGRAPDTQYF. Here the CDR3 DNA reads TGCAGTGCTAATTCCGGGAGGGCCCCAGATACGCAGTATTTT. The chain joins TRBV20-1 to TRBJ2-3; 8 bases map to TRBD2. J gave up 4 bases and V 4 bases, and 7 bases lay outside the gene matches. The CDR3 length is 14 residues. The germline CDR1 and CDR2 sequences are DFQATT and SNEGSKA (reference sequence).

V and J are TRBV7-2 and TRBJ2-1; D remains ambiguous. CDR1 SGHTA and CDR2 FQGNSA come from the germline V gene. The V end lost 2 bases, the J end lost 5 bases, and 10 bases lay between the germline ends. The CDR3 sequence is 14 residues long. CDR3 in amino acids: CASSLTSLDNEQFF. The CDR3 DNA follows: TGTGCCAGCAGCTTAACCAGTCTAGACAATGAGCAGTTCTTC.

There are a few counts of this clonotype. V and J are TRBV7-6 and TRBJ2-1; D unclear. The CDR3 is made up of 14 amino acids. The germline V and J ends were trimmed by 1 base and 2 bases, with 6 bases remaining between them. Germline-derived CDR1 and CDR2 are SGHVS and FNYEAQ. Here the CDR3 DNA reads TGTGCCAGCAGCTTAGGGGCGGCCTACAATGAGCAGTTCTTC. Encoded protein: CASSLGAAYNEQFF.

This chain uses TRBV6-5 with TRBJ2-7; weak D call: TRBD1 (5 bases). This CDR3 has 12 amino acids. V was clipped by 8 bases and J by 6 bases, with 14 bases between them. From germline, CDR1 is MNHEY and CDR2 SVGAGI. CDR3 region: CASQRPQGEQYF. Here the CDR3 DNA reads TGTGCCAGCCAGCGTCCTCAGGGCGAGCAGTACTTC.

In its sample, this clonotype was seen a few times. The V gene is TRBV3-1, the J gene TRBJ1-2, with TRBD1 matching over 9 bases. The length of the CDR3 is 13 residues. Germline CDR1 LGHDT, CDR2 YNNKEL (reference sequence). V gave up 5 bases and J gave up 8 bases; unmatched junction bases: 6. CDR3 in DNA: TGTGCCAGCAGCTTGCGACAGGGGGACGGCTACACCTTC. Its protein is CASSLRQGDGYTF. The whole variable domain, filled in from reference TRBV3-1 and TRBJ1-2, reads DTAVSQTPKYLVTQMGNDKSIKCEQNLGHDTMYWYKQDSKKFLKIMFSYNNKELIINETVPNRFSPKSPDKAHLNLHINSLELGDSAVYFCASSLRQGDGYTFGSGTRLTVV.

Points on this clonotype: An end of the junction differs from the germline gene, which may be a read error. The chain is built from TRBV29-1 and TRBJ1-2; D is uncertain. The CDR3 is 9 amino acids. Germline lookup yields CDR1 SQVTM and CDR2 ANQGSEA. In nucleotides, the CDR3 is TGCAGCGTTGAAGATCCGGCAGGCTTC. Its protein is CSVEDPAGF. The whole variable domain, filled in from reference TRBV29-1 and TRBJ1-2, reads SAVISQKPSRDICQRGTSLTIQCQVDSQVTMMFWYRQQPGQSLTLIATANQGSEATYESGFVIDKFPISRPNLTFSTLTVSNMSPEDSSIYLCSVEDPAGFGSGTRLTVV.

The gene calls are TRBV27 and TRBJ1-6, with 7 bases aligning to TRBD1. In germline, CDR1 is MNHEY, CDR2 SMNVEV (reference sequence). Trimming took 4 bases from V and 9 from J; bases not matched to a gene: 3. This CDR3 spans 13 amino acids. DNA for the CDR3: TGTGCCAGCAGTTGGACAGGTTCTTCACCCCTCCACTTT. Its translation is CASSWTGSSPLHF.

The chain uses TRBV7-3 and TRBJ1-1; D may be TRBD1 (5 bases). Germline values: CDR1 SGHTA, CDR2 FQGTGA. The V end was cut by 4 bases, the J end by 4 bases, with 10 bases between. The length of the CDR3 is 13 residues. This chain's CDR3 is CASSSGGATEAFF. The CDR3 region has the DNA TGTGCCAGCAGCTCAGGCGGGGCCACTGAAGCTTTCTTT.

The V call is TRBV18, the J call TRBJ1-6, with TRBD1 matching over 7 bases. V shed 5 bases, J shed 8 bases, and the junction held 6 bases outside the gene matches. The CDR3 is 14 residues long. Germline assignment: CDR1 KGHSH and CDR2 LQKENI. CDR3 coding DNA: TGTGCCAGCTCAACAACAGGGGTCGATTCACCCCTCCACTTT. This encodes CASSTTGVDSPLHF.

The chain recombines TRBV6-5 with TRBJ2-1; TRBD2 aligns across 7 bases. Germline lookup yields CDR1 MNHEY and CDR2 SVGAGI. This CDR3 has 16 amino acids. Unmatched junction bases numbered 9, after V lost 0 bases and J lost 7 bases. The CDR3 DNA sequence: TGTGCCAGCAGTTACTCGGGAGGGCCCTCTAAAAATGAGCAGTTCTTC. Translation: CASSYSGGPSKNEQFF.

This chain joins TRBV7-3 and TRBJ1-1, with a tentative D call TRBD1 (5 bases). V was cut by 6 bases and J by 7 bases, with 15 bases left in between. Germline CDR1 is SGHTA and CDR2 is FQGTGA. This CDR3 contains 13 residues. Written as DNA, the CDR3 is TGTGCCAGCAGTAGACAGAGGGAAAGTGAAGCTTTCTTT. Protein sequence: CASSRQRESEAFF.

The rearrangement links TRBV10-3 to TRBJ2-5; D is ambiguous. CDR1 and CDR2 (germline): ENHRY, SYGVKD. Trimming took off 3 bases at V and 8 bases at J, with 7 bases between the two ends. The CDR3 has 11 amino acids. The CDR3 is CAISDLTTQYF. CDR3 coding DNA: TGTGCCATCAGTGACCTAACAACCCAGTACTTC.

The chain combines TRBV25-1 with TRBJ2-7; tentative D call: TRBD1 (5 bases). V was pared by 6 bases and J by 3 bases, with 6 bases between. The CDR3 is made up of 11 amino acids. The germline CDR1 and CDR2 sequences are MGHDK and SYGVNS. The DNA for the CDR3 is TGTGCCAGCAGCAGGGTCTACGAGCAGTACTTC. It encodes CASSRVYEQYF.

CDR3 loop: CASSRARTSGFYEQYF. The CDR3 DNA reads as TGCGCCAGCAGCCGAGCGAGGACTAGCGGGTTTTACGAGCAGTACTTC. The chain carries TRBV5-1 and TRBJ2-7, with TRBD2 identical over 11 bases. The length of the CDR3 is 16 residues. J lost 4 bases, V lost 4 bases, and 10 bases had no gene match. In germline, CDR1 is SGHRS, CDR2 YFSETQ.

The chain has TRBV3-1 and TRBJ2-5; the D gene is possibly TRBD2 (6 bases). The CDR3 runs 13 residues. V was pared by 4 bases and J by 7 bases, with 13 bases between. Per germline, CDR1 LGHDT and CDR2 YNNKEL (reference sequence). The DNA of the CDR3 is TGTGCCAGCAGCCGTCCCGTGGGGGGGACCCAGTACTTC. Its protein is CASSRPVGGTQYF.

The chain joins TRBV12-3 or TRBV12-4 to TRBJ2-7; TRBD1 agrees at 10 bases. The CDR3 loop spans 15 amino acids. V shed 6 bases, J shed 4 bases, and the junction held 9 bases outside the gene matches. The CDR3 DNA reads as TGTGCCAGCAGCCCCGGACAGGGGGGAGAGTACGAGCAGTACTTC. It specifies CASSPGQGGEYEQYF.

This chain joins TRBV28 and TRBJ2-5; possible D gene TRBD1, 6 bases. Germline V CDR1 and CDR2: MDHEN, SYDVKM. CDR3 length: 14 amino acids. Trimming took 5 bases from V and 4 from J, leaving 14 bases between them. The CDR3 here is CASSPPGVPETQYF. The CDR3 nucleotides are TGTGCCAGCAGTCCCCCAGGGGTTCCAGAGACCCAGTACTTC.

The chain has TRBV20-1 and TRBJ2-5; the match to TRBD2 covers 7 bases. Germline values: CDR1 DFQATT, CDR2 SNEGSKA (reference sequence). V was clipped by 4 bases and J by 5 bases; unmatched bases: 10. This CDR3 is built from 14 residues. The chain's CDR3 is CSATRNQGGETQYF. In DNA form, the CDR3 reads TGCAGTGCTACTCGAAATCAGGGAGGGGAGACCCAGTACTTC.

This chain uses TRBV9 with TRBJ2-7; 7 bases are shared with TRBD2. Germline-derived CDR1 and CDR2 are SGDLS and YYNGEE. The CDR3 totals 15 residues. With 1 base clipped from V and 2 bases from J, the junction kept 6 bases outside the gene matches. This CDR3 is CASSVTTSPTYEQYF. CDR3 DNA: TGTGCCAGCAGCGTAACGACTAGCCCTACCTACGAGCAGTACTTC.

The rearrangement joins TRBV10-3 to TRBJ2-5; the D gene is possibly TRBD1 (6 bases). Between the trimmed V and J ends, which lost 9 bases and 1 base, there was a span of 12 bases. CDR1 and CDR2 from the germline V gene are ENHRY and SYGVKD. This CDR3 comprises 13 residues. The CDR3 DNA follows: TGTGCCATAGCGACAGGAGCCCAAGAGACCCAGTACTTC. Its translation is CAIATGAQETQYF.

This clonotype showed up just once. The chain carries TRBV29-1 and TRBJ2-1, with 15 bases matching TRBD2. Per the germline V gene, CDR1 is SQVTM and CDR2 is ANQGSEA. This CDR3 is 17 amino acids long. V gave up 3 bases and J gave up 7 bases; unmatched junction bases: 10. CDR3: CSVEAPGTSGRRNEQFF. Here the CDR3 DNA reads TGCAGCGTTGAGGCTCCCGGGACTAGCGGGAGGAGGAATGAGCAGTTCTTC.

The V and J genes are TRBV5-4 and TRBJ2-3; 10 bases line up with TRBD1. CDR3 length: 15 residues. The V segment lost 3 bases and the J segment 0 bases; nucleotides outside the gene matches: 1. Germline CDR1 reads SGHNT; CDR2 reads YYREEE (reference sequence). The CDR3 nucleotides read TGTGCCAGCAGCTGGACAGGGGGAAGCACAGATACGCAGTATTTT. Translating gives CASSWTGGSTDTQYF. The full variable domain, its missing parts supplied by reference TRBV5-4 and TRBJ2-3, is ETGVTQSPTHLIKTRGQQVTLRCSSQSGHNTVSWYQQALGQGPQFIFQYYREEENGRGNFPPRFSGLQFPNYSSELNVNALELDDSALYLCASSWTGGSTDTQYFGPGTRLTVL.